These 25 T cell receptor beta chains share one sample of origin, sequenced in a study of blood T cell repertoires in COVID-19. Method: immunoSEQ multiplex PCR; TCRdb's copy keeps in-frame clones and lacks some. The top ten clones hold approximately 6% of a sample with approximately 180,000 clones, more than 70% of them seen once. Material for sequencing was peripheral blood. The receptors were gathered from a middle-aged man with active or convalescent COVID-19.

This clone was counted only a few times. The J gene is TRBJ2-7, the V gene TRBV11-2; 11 nucleotides agree with TRBD2. There are 15 residues in the CDR3. V was clipped by 5 bases and J by 2 bases; unmatched bases: 5. Per germline, CDR1 SGHAT and CDR2 FQNNGV. The CDR3 loop is CASSPTSGVTYEQYF. Written as DNA, the CDR3 is TGTGCCAGCAGCCCGACTAGCGGGGTTACCTACGAGCAGTACTTC.

The V and J genes are TRBV11-2 and TRBJ2-7, with a tentative D call TRBD2 (7 bases). CDR3 size: 12 residues. CDR1 is SGHAT, CDR2 FQNNGV, per germline. The ends were cut back, 6 bases at V and 12 bases at J, with 18 bases in the middle. CDR3 protein: CASRIVGGDPYF. CDR3 nucleotides: TGTGCCAGCAGGATCGTAGGGGGGGATCCGTACTTC.

CDR3 nucleotide sequence: TGCGCCAGCAGCCAAGGGGTGTTTGGGACAGTCTCATACAATGAGCAGTTCTTC. Translation: CASSQGVFGTVSYNEQFF. The V and J genes are TRBV5-1 and TRBJ2-1; TRBD1 matches 7 bases. Germline V CDR1 and CDR2: SGHRS, YFSETQ. The CDR3 is 18 residues long. The V and J ends lost 4 bases and 4 bases, in that order; junction bases with no gene match: 17.

The rearrangement links TRBV6-9 to TRBJ1-4, with TRBD1 matching over 7 bases. Per germline, CDR1 MNHGY and CDR2 SVAAGI. The J segment lost 8 bases and the V segment lost 6 bases, leaving 9 bases of the junction unmatched. There are 14 residues in the CDR3. The CDR3 here is CASSNRGSGEKLFF. The CDR3 bases are TGTGCCAGCAGCAACAGGGGTTCTGGGGAAAAACTGTTTTTT.

The CDR3 sequence is CASSVDWYTGELFF. CDR3 bases: TGTGCCAGCAGCGTAGACTGGTACACCGGGGAGCTGTTTTTT. The rearrangement links TRBV9 to TRBJ2-2; D is uncertain. Germline V gene data show CDR1 as SGDLS and CDR2 as YYNGEE. Deletions cut 0 bases from V and 3 bases from J, with 6 bases between. The CDR3 is made up of 14 amino acids.

The CDR3 DNA follows: TGTGCCAGCAGCGGGGGACAGGGTGGCGGTGAAAAACTGTTTTTT. Its translation is CASSGGQGGGEKLFF. The chain carries TRBV7-8 and TRBJ1-4; 9 positions match TRBD1. In germline, CDR1 is SGHVS, CDR2 FQNEAQ. This CDR3 spans 15 amino acids. Trimming at V came to 5 bases and at J to 7 bases, leaving 8 bases not matched to a gene.

V and J are TRBV25-1 and TRBJ2-1; 8 bases match TRBD2. The CDR3 has 16 amino acids. Looked up from germline, CDR1 is MGHDK and CDR2 is SYGVNS. The J segment lost 0 bases and the V segment lost 5 bases, leaving 6 bases of the junction unmatched. CDR3 loop: CASSNAGTSSYNEQFF. CDR3 DNA sequence: TGTGCCAGCAGTAACGCCGGGACTAGCTCCTACAATGAGCAGTTCTTC.

The V call is TRBV7-9, the J call TRBJ1-1, with 7 nucleotides matching TRBD1. CDR3 size: 14 residues. Germline assignment: CDR1 SEHNR and CDR2 FQNEAQ (reference sequence). The J segment lost 5 bases and the V segment lost 5 bases, leaving 8 bases of the junction unmatched. In DNA, the CDR3 is TGTGCCAGCAGCACTGACAGGGTTATAACTGAAGCTTTCTTT. Residues: CASSTDRVITEAFF.

DNA for the CDR3: TGTGCCAGCACGAGGACGGGAGGGGGTAAGAATGAGCAGTTCTTC. It yields the protein CASTRTGGGKNEQFF. The chain links TRBV6-6 to TRBJ2-1; 8 nucleotides agree with TRBD2. The J segment lost 7 bases and the V segment lost 7 bases, leaving 12 bases of the junction unmatched. The CDR3 extends over 15 amino acids. Per germline, CDR1 MNHNY and CDR2 SVGAGI (reference sequence).

This clone was counted a single time. J is TRBJ1-1 and V is TRBV5-1, with 7 bases that match TRBD1. Trimming removed 0 bases from V and 4 bases from J; junction bases left unmatched: 6. Looked up from germline, CDR1 is SGHRS and CDR2 is YFSETQ. CDR3 length equals 15 residues. The CDR3 region is CASSLEETGATEAFF. The CDR3 DNA reads as TGCGCCAGCAGCTTGGAGGAAACAGGGGCCACTGAAGCTTTCTTT. Full variable domain (outside the CDR3, taken from reference TRBV5-1 and TRBJ1-1): KAGVTQTPRYLIKTRGQQVTLSCSPISGHRSVSWYQQTPGQGLQFLFEYFSETQRNKGNFPGRFSGRQFSNSRSEMNVSTLELGDSALYLCASSLEETGATEAFFGQGTRLTVV.

This clone came up once. This chain joins TRBV6-5 and TRBJ1-6, with 9 bases fitting TRBD1. This CDR3 comprises 15 residues. With V trimmed by 6 bases and J by 8 bases, 8 bases remained unmatched. In germline, CDR1 is MNHEY, CDR2 SVGAGI. In nucleotides, the CDR3 is TGTGCCAGCAGGGAGACAGGGGGAGTGGATTCACCCCTCCACTTT. This translates into CASRETGGVDSPLHF.

The CDR3 region is CASRGPDRGLRGEQYF. The CDR3 nucleotides are TGCGCCAGCAGGGGCCCGGACAGGGGACTCCGGGGCGAGCAGTACTTC. This chain connects TRBV10-1 to TRBJ2-7; 9 bases map to TRBD1. This CDR3 is 16 amino acids long. Losses at the gene ends were 6 bases for V and 6 bases for J; bases not matched to a gene: 15. Germline V gives CDR1 WNHNN, CDR2 SYGVQD (reference sequence).

The chain links TRBV27 to TRBJ2-7; tentatively, D is TRBD1 (5 bases). The V end lost 4 bases, the J end lost 2 bases, and 9 bases lay between the germline ends. The CDR3 has 13 residues. Looked up from germline, CDR1 is MNHEY and CDR2 is SMNVEV (reference sequence). Written as DNA, the CDR3 is TGTGCCAGCAGTTATCAGGGTCCCTACGAGCAGTACTTC. Its translation: CASSYQGPYEQYF.

V is TRBV6-6 and J is TRBJ1-1; D is undetermined. V dropped 2 bases and J dropped 1 base, with 5 bases sitting between them. The CDR3 totals 13 residues. Per germline, CDR1 MNHNY and CDR2 SVGAGI (reference sequence). As DNA, the CDR3 is TGTGCCAGCAGTTACGCACAGAACACTGAAGCTTTCTTT. Translated, it gives CASSYAQNTEAFF.

The genes are TRBV19 and TRBJ1-1; TRBD1 aligns across 8 bases. The CDR3 has 17 amino acids. Trimming removed 6 bases from V and 4 bases from J; junction bases left unmatched: 16. Germline V gives CDR1 LNHDA, CDR2 SQIVND (reference sequence). The CDR3 reads CASSRGTGTTKGTEAFF. Written as DNA, the CDR3 is TGTGCCAGTAGCCGAGGGACAGGCACCACTAAGGGCACTGAAGCTTTCTTT. The entire variable domain, with the rest obtained from reference TRBV19 and TRBJ1-1, is as follows: DGGITQSPKYLFRKEGQNVTLSCEQNLNHDAMYWYRQDPGQGLRLIYYSQIVNDFQKGDIAEGYSVSREKKESFPLTVTSAQKNPTAFYLCASSRGTGTTKGTEAFFGQGTRLTVV.

The rearrangement links TRBV10-3 to TRBJ1-3; TRBD1 agrees at 9 bases. Germline CDR1 ENHRY, CDR2 SYGVKD. Trimming at V came to 6 bases and at J to 4 bases, leaving 1 base not matched to a gene. The CDR3 has 13 residues. CDR3 loop: CAISGTGGNTIYF. Here the CDR3 DNA reads TGTGCCATCAGCGGGACAGGGGGAAACACCATATATTTT.

The J gene is TRBJ1-5, the V gene TRBV9, with a tentative D call TRBD1 (6 bases). The CDR3 is 14 amino acids. CDR1 and CDR2 from the germline V gene are SGDLS and YYNGEE. V was cut by 4 bases and J by 1 base, with 9 bases left in between. The CDR3 DNA follows: TGTGCCAGCAGCTACGGACAGAGCAATCAGCCCCAGCATTTT. It encodes CASSYGQSNQPQHF. Based on the CDR3 plus reference TRBV9 and TRBJ1-5, the full variable domain is DSGVTQTPKHLITATGQRVTLRCSPRSGDLSVYWYQQSLDQGLQFLIQYYNGEERAKGNILERFSAQQFPDLHSELNLSSLELGDSALYFCASSYGQSNQPQHFGDGTRLSIL.

A single count supports this clone. The rearrangement uses TRBV5-1 and TRBJ1-4; 9 positions agree with TRBD1. The CDR3 sequence is 17 residues long. Germline V gives CDR1 SGHRS, CDR2 YFSETQ. Losses at the gene ends were 0 bases for V and 7 bases for J; bases not matched to a gene: 10. For the CDR3, the DNA is TGCGCCAGCAGCTTGGGTCGTTCGGGACAGGGAGGTGAAAAACTGTTTTTT. Encoded protein: CASSLGRSGQGGEKLFF. Looking up the rest from reference TRBV5-1 and TRBJ1-4 gives the full variable domain: KAGVTQTPRYLIKTRGQQVTLSCSPISGHRSVSWYQQTPGQGLQFLFEYFSETQRNKGNFPGRFSGRQFSNSRSEMNVSTLELGDSALYLCASSLGRSGQGGEKLFFGSGTQLSVL.

This chain connects TRBV29-1 to TRBJ1-5; D is possibly TRBD1 (6 bases). The CDR3 runs to 14 residues. Trimming shortened V by 6 bases and J by 6 bases, and 18 bases separated the two germline ends. Germline CDR1 reads SQVTM; CDR2 reads ANQGSEA. CDR3 region: CSVGLGGRGQPQHF. The CDR3 DNA follows: TGCAGCGTCGGACTCGGGGGGCGAGGTCAGCCCCAGCATTTT.

The CDR3 sequence: CASSIGGAVNTEAFF. The CDR3 coding sequence is TGTGCCAGCAGCATCGGTGGGGCGGTGAACACTGAAGCTTTCTTT. The chain uses TRBV13 and TRBJ1-1, with D tentatively TRBD1 (5 bases). The CDR3 runs 15 residues. V lost 5 bases to trimming and J lost 0 bases, with 13 bases between them. Germline loops: CDR1 PRHDT, CDR2 FYEKMQ (reference sequence).

The chain joins TRBV4-2 to TRBJ2-1; TRBD1 might be the D (6 bases). Trimming left V 3 bases short and J 10 bases short, with 19 bases between. Germline V gives CDR1 LGHNA, CDR2 YNFKEQ. This CDR3 spans 15 amino acids. CDR3 sequence: CASSHPGTGWEEQFF. Here the CDR3 DNA reads TGTGCCAGCAGCCACCCCGGTACAGGGTGGGAAGAGCAGTTCTTC.

This clone showed up just a few times. V is TRBV19 and J is TRBJ1-4; a possible D gene is TRBD1 (6 bases). The germline V gene has CDR1 LNHDA and CDR2 SQIVND (reference sequence). The CDR3 length is 14 residues. V shed 8 bases and J shed 2 bases, with 12 bases lying between them. The CDR3, as DNA: TGTGCCAGTGGGGGCGACGCCACTAATGAAAAACTGTTTTTT. Translated: CASGGDATNEKLFF.

The chain carries TRBV28 and TRBJ1-5; 7 bases map to TRBD1. With V trimmed by 2 bases and J by 7 bases, 8 bases remained unmatched. The CDR3 consists of 15 residues. In germline, CDR1 is MDHEN, CDR2 SYDVKM. The CDR3 DNA follows: TGTGCCAGCAGTTTAGGTAGGGGGCTGGGGCAGCCCCAGCATTTT. It translates to CASSLGRGLGQPQHF.

CDR3 sequence (DNA): TGCAGCCTTAAACGCAGGGGGCGCGGGTATTACACTGAAGCTTTCTTT. Its translation: CSLKRRGRGYYTEAFF. The chain couples TRBV29-1 to TRBJ1-1, with 8 bases fitting TRBD1. V lost 8 bases to trimming and J lost 3 bases; unmatched junction nucleotides: 17. This CDR3 has 16 residues. Per germline, CDR1 SQVTM and CDR2 ANQGSEA.

The gene calls are TRBV7-9 and TRBJ2-3, with D unclear. The CDR3 is 16 amino acids. Germline V gene lookup returns CDR1 SEHNR and CDR2 FQNEAQ (reference sequence). Trimming shortened V by 1 base and J by 2 bases, and 13 bases separated the two germline ends. This CDR3 reads CASSLVTPRNTDTQYF. The CDR3, as DNA: TGTGCCAGCAGCTTAGTCACCCCCAGGAACACAGATACGCAGTATTTT.